The 26 T cell receptor beta chains in this list originate from one sample, sequenced in a study of blood T cells in healthy people across ages. A J-beta primer mix and a sample-barcoded 5' primer were used in a second PCR of roughly 6 to 11 cycles. In TCRdb, the 5' RACE reads were re-called with MiXCR into one record per CDR3 protein. The sample has 600,000 or so distinct CDR3 sequences; 21% are singletons. The specimen was blood. The receptors were sampled from a man between 65 and 85 years old in good health.

This clonotype was detected a few times. The gene calls are TRBV15 and TRBJ2-7; D is unclear. The V and J ends lost 0 bases and 1 base respectively, with 10 bases between them. The germline V gene encodes CDR1 LNHNV and CDR2 YYDKDF (reference sequence). CDR3 length: 15 residues. The CDR3 coding sequence is TGTGCCACCAGCAGAGATCTGGGCGGTTCCTACGAGCAGTACTTC. This translates into CATSRDLGGSYEQYF.

This clonotype was observed a few times. The gene calls are TRBV13 and TRBJ2-4; D may be TRBD2 (6 bases). There are 12 residues in the CDR3. CDR1 and CDR2 from the germline V gene are PRHDT and FYEKMQ (reference sequence). The germline V and J ends were trimmed by 1 base and 12 bases, with 10 bases remaining between them. Here the CDR3 DNA reads TGTGCCAGCAGCTTAGCGTCTAGCGCTCAGTACTTC. This gives the protein CASSLASSAQYF.

V usage is TRBV10-3 and J usage is TRBJ1-2; D perhaps matches TRBD1 (6 bases). Germline values: CDR1 ENHRY, CDR2 SYGVKD. The CDR3 has 13 residues. The ends were cut back, 4 bases at V and 3 bases at J, with 9 bases in the middle. CDR3 in amino acids: CAISGQDDYGYTF. In nucleotides, the CDR3 is TGTGCCATCAGTGGACAGGATGACTATGGCTACACCTTC.

The chain has TRBV5-1 and TRBJ2-5; D might be TRBD1 or TRBD2, each matching 5 bases. Germline-derived CDR1 and CDR2 are SGHRS and YFSETQ. Trimming cost V 5 bases and J 4 bases, with 18 bases left between them. This CDR3 region has 15 residues. CDR3: CASRNQGVTGETQYF. CDR3 sequence (DNA): TGCGCCAGCAGAAATCAGGGAGTCACGGGAGAGACCCAGTACTTC.

Worth noting for this clonotype: At one end the junction does not follow the germline gene, possibly because of a read error. The rearrangement uses TRBV4-1 and TRBJ1-1, with TRBD1 matching over 9 bases. Germline CDR1 reads MGHRA; CDR2 reads YSYEKL. The CDR3 is 16 amino acids. The CDR3 nucleotides read TGCGCCAGCAGCCAAGAGGGGGGGCTAGATTACAGGGGGCCTCGGTTT. This encodes CASSQEGGLDYRGPRF.

This clonotype was detected only a few times. The J gene is TRBJ2-1, the V gene TRBV2, with D possibly TRBD1 on 5 matching bases. From germline, CDR1 is SNHLY and CDR2 FYNNEI. Trimming removed 5 bases at V and 6 bases at J, with 23 bases between. The CDR3 covers 17 residues. CDR3 nucleotide sequence: TGTGCCAGCAGTAAGTCTAAGGGGAAGGGTTGGAGCAATGAGCAGTTCTTC. The encoded protein is CASSKSKGKGWSNEQFF.

The chain links TRBV20-1 to TRBJ1-2; maybe TRBD1 (6 bases). The CDR3 length is 16 residues. With 0 bases removed from V and 4 bases from J, the gap between germline ends came to 18 bases. Germline V CDR1 and CDR2: DFQATT, SNEGSKA (reference sequence). CDR3 protein: CSARDDEGGVPYGYTF. CDR3 coding DNA: TGCAGTGCTAGAGATGATGAAGGGGGGGTACCCTATGGCTACACCTTC.

This clonotype was detected only a few times. V is TRBV28 and J is TRBJ1-6; D call uncertain. Trimming took 5 bases from V and 5 from J, leaving 13 bases between them. CDR1 and CDR2 from the germline V gene are MDHEN and SYDVKM. The CDR3 is 15 amino acids. CDR3 in DNA: TGTGCCAGCAGTGCCAGAGACCGACATAATTCACCCCTCCACTTT. It translates to CASSARDRHNSPLHF.

The chain combines TRBV29-1 with TRBJ1-1; D is possibly TRBD1 (5 bases). CDR3 length equals 14 residues. V was shortened by 4 bases and J by 4 bases, with 16 bases between the two germline ends. CDR1 is SQVTM, CDR2 ANQGSEA, per germline. CDR3 loop: CSVGLGTSGTEAFF. The CDR3, as DNA: TGCAGCGTTGGCCTCGGGACGTCGGGCACTGAAGCTTTCTTT.

This clonotype came up once. The V and J genes are TRBV19 and TRBJ2-2; no definite D call. V lost 3 bases and J lost 1, with 15 bases in between. This CDR3 has 17 amino acids. Looked up from germline, CDR1 is LNHDA and CDR2 is SQIVND (reference sequence). As DNA, the CDR3 is TGTGCCAGTAGTATTACGAAGGGCTCGATGAACACCGGGGAGCTGTTTTTT. Translated: CASSITKGSMNTGELFF.

This clonotype was counted ten times or more. The V gene is TRBV3-1, the J gene TRBJ1-4, with D tentatively TRBD1 (5 bases). The CDR3 contains 12 residues. Trimming took 4 bases from V and 11 from J, leaving 11 bases between them. CDR1 is LGHDT and CDR2 is YNNKEL in the germline V gene (reference sequence). CDR3 protein: CASSRDSVKLFF. CDR3 in DNA: TGTGCCAGCAGCCGGGACTCCGTCAAACTGTTTTTT.

This rearrangement joins TRBV20-1 to TRBJ2-1, with D maybe TRBD2 (6 bases). V was shortened by 0 bases and J by 4 bases, with 19 bases between the two germline ends. Germline V gives CDR1 DFQATT, CDR2 SNEGSKA (reference sequence). This CDR3 is 17 amino acids long. CDR3 coding DNA: TGCAGTGCTAGAGACCGGGCCCACCCGGAGGGGTACAATGAGCAGTTCTTC. Its protein product is CSARDRAHPEGYNEQFF.

CDR3 nucleotides: TGCAGTGCTAAATCGGACAAGGGCGCGAGGGAGACCCAGTACTTC. Residues: CSAKSDKGARETQYF. The chain couples TRBV20-1 to TRBJ2-5, with D possibly matching TRBD1 (5 bases). V was shortened by 4 bases and J by 5 bases, with 20 bases between the two germline ends. The CDR3 contains 15 residues. CDR1 and CDR2 from the germline V gene are DFQATT and SNEGSKA (reference sequence).

This rearrangement joins TRBV20-1 to TRBJ2-1; 10 bases align to TRBD1. CDR3 length equals 15 residues. J lost 6 bases, V lost 1 base, and 6 bases had no gene match. Germline CDR1 and CDR2: DFQATT and SNEGSKA (reference sequence). Here the CDR3 reads CSARGPWTGGNEQFF. The CDR3 nucleotides read TGCAGTGCTAGAGGCCCTTGGACAGGGGGCAATGAGCAGTTCTTC.

About this clonotype: One end of the junction is discordant with germline, which a read error may explain. This rearrangement joins TRBV10-3 to TRBJ2-3; D ambiguous. The germline V gene has CDR1 ENHRY and CDR2 SYGVKD. The CDR3 runs to 13 residues. CDR3 in amino acids: CAISESSPDTRYF. CDR3 DNA: TGTGCCATCAGTGAGTCTTCTCCAGATACGCGGTATTTT.

The chain combines TRBV2 with TRBJ1-2; tentative D call: TRBD1 (5 bases). Germline CDR1 SNHLY, CDR2 FYNNEI. This CDR3 contains 16 residues. Trimming pared 4 bases from V and 8 bases from J, leaving 23 bases between. The CDR3 here is CASSVALGGTLGGYTF. CDR3 DNA: TGTGCCAGCAGTGTCGCGTTGGGCGGGACCTTAGGGGGCTACACCTTC.

This clonotype was found a few times. The CDR3 nucleotides read TGTGCCAGCAGTTCCATTGGACTAGCGGAGAATGAGCAGTTCTTC. Protein product: CASSSIGLAENEQFF. This chain links TRBV28 with TRBJ2-5; 10 bases match TRBD2. TRBJ2-1 explains the end of the DNA better; the J call may be wrong. This CDR3 has 15 residues. Per germline, CDR1 MDHEN and CDR2 SYDVKM.

V is TRBV18 and J is TRBJ1-1, with D perhaps TRBD1 (6 bases). Germline V gene data show CDR1 as KGHSH and CDR2 as LQKENI. V was cut by 0 bases and J by 6 bases, with 17 bases left in between. The CDR3 is made up of 16 amino acids. For the CDR3, the DNA is TGTGCCAGCTCACCACCCGGGGGCAATATCTTGTCTGAAGCTTTCTTT. It is translated as CASSPPGGNILSEAFF.

The chain recombines TRBV10-2 with TRBJ2-6; the D gene is possibly TRBD1 (5 bases). The V end lost 8 bases, the J end lost 2 bases, and 19 bases lay between the germline ends. The CDR3 length is 17 residues. Germline CDR1 reads WSHSY; CDR2 reads SAAADI. The CDR3 DNA is TGCGCCAGCCGCAGCCAGGGTAGAATCCCTGGGGCCAACGTCCTGACTTTC. As protein: CASRSQGRIPGANVLTF.

V and J are TRBV6-5 and TRBJ2-3, with D possibly being TRBD1 or TRBD2 (6 bases each). Germline V gives CDR1 MNHEY, CDR2 SVGAGI. Trimming took off 2 bases at V and 0 bases at J, with 12 bases between the two ends. The CDR3 has 16 residues. The CDR3 here is CASSYRGAGSTDTQYF. The CDR3 coding sequence is TGTGCCAGCAGTTACAGGGGGGCGGGTAGCACAGATACGCAGTATTTT.

This chain uses TRBV30 with TRBJ2-7; 7 bases agree with TRBD2. The V and J ends lost 5 bases and 3 bases, in that order; junction bases with no gene match: 16. Germline V gives CDR1 GTSNPN, CDR2 SVGIG (reference sequence). The CDR3 runs 16 residues. CDR3 sequence: CAWPPTPLAADYEQYF. CDR3 sequence (DNA): TGTGCCTGGCCCCCCACCCCTCTAGCGGCAGACTACGAGCAGTACTTC.

This clonotype was counted at least ten times. The chain joins TRBV28 to TRBJ2-7; the match to TRBD2 covers 11 bases. The CDR3 is made up of 14 amino acids. The V gene end was trimmed by 6 bases and the J gene end by 3 bases; junction bases not matched to a gene: 4. Germline V gene lookup returns CDR1 MDHEN and CDR2 SYDVKM. This CDR3 is CASSTLAGVYEQYF. The CDR3 nucleotides are TGTGCCAGCAGCACACTAGCGGGAGTCTACGAGCAGTACTTC.

V is TRBV24-1 and J is TRBJ1-2, with D uncertain. CDR1 is KGHDR, CDR2 SFDVKD, per germline. The CDR3 covers 13 residues. Trimming took 0 bases from V and 8 from J, leaving 9 bases between them. Here the CDR3 DNA reads TGTGCCACCAGTGATTTGGATTGGTGGGGCTACACCTTC. It translates to CATSDLDWWGYTF.

The chain combines TRBV5-1 with TRBJ2-2; a possible D gene is TRBD1 (6 bases). V gave up 0 bases and J gave up 6 bases, with 12 bases separating them. From germline, CDR1 is SGHRS and CDR2 YFSETQ. The length of the CDR3 is 15 residues. This CDR3 reads CASSLVTGPAGELFF. CDR3 nucleotides: TGCGCCAGCAGCTTGGTTACAGGGCCAGCCGGGGAGCTGTTTTTT.

As concerns this clonotype: It is likely a read error, because the conserved phenylalanine at the end of the CDR3 is missing. The chain joins TRBV28 to TRBJ2-5, with TRBD2 matching over 10 bases. The CDR3 runs 16 residues. Germline assignment: CDR1 MDHEN and CDR2 SYDVKM. J gave up 1 base and V 2 bases, and 4 bases lay outside the gene matches. The CDR3 is CASSLRAGGPQETQYL. CDR3 bases: TGTGCCAGCAGTTTAAGAGCGGGAGGGCCCCAAGAGACCCAGTACCTC.

This clonotype was observed a handful of times. This chain joins TRBV6-1 and TRBJ2-7; weak D call: TRBD1 (6 bases). The CDR3 length is 13 residues. The V end was cut by 7 bases, the J end by 3 bases, with 13 bases between. The germline V gene has CDR1 MNHNS and CDR2 SASEGT. In DNA, the CDR3 is TGTGCCAGCATTGGGTGGGACAACTACGAGCAGTACTTC. As protein: CASIGWDNYEQYF.